Listed below are T cell receptor beta chains from one sample, sequenced in a study of shared clonotypes between healthy human individuals. Sequenced by immunoSEQ multiplex PCR; TCRdb stores in-frame clones only, minus some. The sample lists under 750,000 clones; approximately 72% were seen once. The sequenced material came from memory CD4+ T cells sorted from blood. These receptors were taken from a young woman in good health. The CDR3 runs from the conserved cysteine through the conserved F or W. D genes are given only for firm matches. Clone size is not always given. Where it is, it says once, few, many or a class for expanded clones.

d_call	j_call	v_call	clone_size	cdr3_nt	cdr3_aa
TRBD1	TRBJ2-2	TRBV11-3	few	TGTGCCAGCAGCCCGACCGTGGGACAGGGCGACACCGGGGAGCTGTTTTTT	CASSPTVGQGDTGELFF
TRBD1	TRBJ1-3	TRBV6-1	few	TGTGCCAGCAGTGGCGGGACAGGGCGGCTTGGTGGAAACACCATATATTTT	CASSGGTGRLGGNTIYF
TRBD2	TRBJ2-1	TRBV28	-	TGTGCCAGCAGTGGGGGGACTAGCGGGAGGGTTTACAATGAGCAGTTCTTC	CASSGGTSGRVYNEQFF
TRBD1	TRBJ1-2	TRBV6-6	-	TGTGCCAGCAGTAATACCGGGACAGGGGAGGGCTACACCTTC	CASSNTGTGEGYTF
-	TRBJ2-1	TRBV4-2	-	TGTGCCAGCAGCCGGGCCCGGGCCGGCGCGGGGAATGAGCAGTTCTTC	CASSRARAGAGNEQFF
-	TRBJ2-1	TRBV5-6	-	TGTGCCAGCAGCTTGTTAGACTCCCCTAATGAGCAGTTCTTC	CASSLLDSPNEQFF
-	TRBJ1-5	TRBV12-5	few	TGTGCTAGTGGTTTGGTTGGAGTCAGGCAGCCCCAGCATTTT	CASGLVGVRQPQHF
-	TRBJ2-5	TRBV25-1	-	TGTGCCAGCAGTGAGGGGGGTCGAGAGACCCAGTACTTC	CASSEGGRETQYF
-	TRBJ2-2	TRBV19	-	TGTGCCACCAACCGCCCTGGCGGATCCGGGGAGCTGTTTTTT	CATNRPGGSGELFF
-	TRBJ2-2	TRBV7-6	once	TGTGCCAGCAGCTTAGGTCCGGGAACCGGGGAGCTGTTTTTT	CASSLGPGTGELFF
-	TRBJ2-7	TRBV18	-	TGTGCCAGCTCACCGAAGGGGACCTACGAGCAGTACTTC	CASSPKGTYEQYF
-	TRBJ2-4	TRBV6-1	-	TGTGCCAGCAGTGGTGGCGGACTAGCCAAAAACATTCAGTACTTC	CASSGGGLAKNIQYF
TRBD2	TRBJ2-5	TRBV28	once	TGTGCCAGCAGTTTCCCCGGGCGTAGCGGGGCGCAGACCCAGTACTTC	CASSFPGRSGAQTQYF
TRBD1	TRBJ1-1	TRBV28	once	TGTGCCAGCAGTACCCTCAGACAGGGCCCGATAGGCACTGAAGCTTTCTTT	CASSTLRQGPIGTEAFF
-	TRBJ1-1	TRBV27	-	TGTGCCAGCAGTTTAGGTTGGGTGAACACTGAAGCTTTCTTT	CASSLGWVNTEAFF
TRBD2	TRBJ2-5	TRBV11-2	-	TGTGCCAGCAGCTTACTAGCGGGAGGGCCAGAGACCCAGTACTTC	CASSLLAGGPETQYF
-	TRBJ2-7	TRBV19	few	TGTGCCAGTAGCCCAACGACGGGCTCCTACGAGCAGTACTTC	CASSPTTGSYEQYF
TRBD1	TRBJ1-4	TRBV2	-	TGTGCCAGCAGAGGGGACAGTAGTAATGAAAAACTGTTTTTT	CASRGDSSNEKLFF
-	TRBJ2-4	TRBV2	-	TGTGCCAGCAGTGAAGCGAAACCATTCAGGGACATTCAGTACTTC	CASSEAKPFRDIQYF
-	TRBJ2-7	TRBV6-1	-	TGTGCCAGCAGTGAAGCCACGTGGGGACATCGCTCCTACGAGCAGTACTTC	CASSEATWGHRSYEQYF
TRBD1	TRBJ2-2	TRBV10-1	-	TGCGCCAGCAGTCTCGGGACAGGGGACGGGGAGCTGTTTTTT	CASSLGTGDGELFF
-	TRBJ1-1	TRBV11-3	-	TGTGCCAGCAGCTTCACAGCCAACACTGAAGCTTTCTTT	CASSFTANTEAFF
-	TRBJ2-7	TRBV7-9	-	TGTGCCAGCAGCTTAGCGGGCAACTCCTACGAGCAGTACTTC	CASSLAGNSYEQYF
-	TRBJ2-3	TRBV19	once	TGTGCCAGTAGCCCACCGGGAGAGGGTGATACGCAGTATTTT	CASSPPGEGDTQYF
-	TRBJ2-7	TRBV5-4	once	TGTGCCAGCAGCTCACTTGACAAATCCGAGCAGTACTTC	CASSSLDKSEQYF
-	TRBJ2-7	TRBV28	many	TGTGCCAGCACCGGACAGTCCCGTGAGCAGTACTTC	CASTGQSREQYF
-	TRBJ1-2	TRBV4-1	-	TGCGCCAGCAGCCAAGATTCGAACCGACTTAACTATGGCTACACCTTC	CASSQDSNRLNYGYTF
-	TRBJ1-2	TRBV27	-	TGTGCCAGCGGATTCTTCAACCGCAGGAACTATGGCTACACCTTC	CASGFFNRRNYGYTF
-	TRBJ1-1	TRBV6-5	-	TGTGCCAGCACTAATTACAAGAACACTGAAGCTTTCTTT	CASTNYKNTEAFF
-	TRBJ2-3	TRBV7-8	-	TGTGCCAGCAGCTTATCAGTGGGTCGCACAGATACGCAGTATTTT	CASSLSVGRTDTQYF
TRBD2	TRBJ2-1	TRBV6-4	-	TGTGCCAGCAGTGAGCCAACCAGACTAGCGGGAGTGAATGAGCAGTTCTTC	CASSEPTRLAGVNEQFF
-	TRBJ1-1	TRBV28	-	TGTGCCAGCAGTTCCCACATTCTAAACACTGAAGCTTTCTTT	CASSSHILNTEAFF
-	TRBJ1-1	TRBV5-1	-	TGCGCCAGCAGTACCCAGGGCGACACTGAAGCTTTCTTT	CASSTQGDTEAFF
-	TRBJ2-1	TRBV7-9	-	TGTGCCAGCAGCTTGGGTGGGTCCTACAATGAGCAGTTCTTC	CASSLGGSYNEQFF
-	TRBJ1-1	TRBV5-6	once	TGTGCCAGCAGCTTGAAACAGAGACCCACTGAAGCTTTCTTT	CASSLKQRPTEAFF
-	TRBJ2-1	TRBV2	-	TGTGCCAGAAGCAATTCCTGGGAGTCCTACAATGAGCAGTTCTTC	CARSNSWESYNEQFF
-	TRBJ2-7	TRBV6-5	medium-sized	TGTGCCAGCAGCCCCAGGGGATCCCTCTCCTACGAGCAGTACTTC	CASSPRGSLSYEQYF
-	TRBJ2-2	TRBV28	few	TGTGCCAGCAGAAGCACGGAGGCCACGAACACCGGGGAGCTGTTTTTT	CASRSTEATNTGELFF
TRBD2	TRBJ2-7	TRBV27	-	TGTGCCAGCAGCAGAACACTAGCGGGATACTACGAGCAGTACTTC	CASSRTLAGYYEQYF
TRBD2	TRBJ2-3	TRBV28	-	TGTGCCAGCAGTCAGATGACTAGCTGGTTGGATCAGGATGATACGCAGTATTTT	CASSQMTSWLDQDDTQYF
TRBD2	TRBJ2-1	TRBV11-2	once	TGTGCCAGCAGCTTAGACAGGGGACTAGTCCCCTACAATGAGCAGTTCTTC	CASSLDRGLVPYNEQFF
-	TRBJ2-5	TRBV5-1	few	TGCGCCAGCAGCTTGGAAGGACACCCCAGGGAGACCCAGTACTTC	CASSLEGHPRETQYF